This entry lists 23 T cell receptor beta chains sequenced from one sample in a study of spatial heterogeneity in lung cancer. TCRdb itself ran the 5' RACE reads through MiXCR, one entry per CDR3 protein. The data show 380 or so distinct CDR3 sequences, with roughly 42% seen just once and 20% to 25% held by the top ten. Sample time point: sample taken at primary tumor resection. Sequencing covered unsorted whole RNA taken from tumor, nontumor lung or frozen PBMC. The specimen was PBMCs, collected at surgery. These receptors came from a female donor with early-stage non-small cell lung cancer.

As to this clonotype: Found in a library prepared for alpha chains, this beta chain is an off-target read, and its abundance has little meaning. The chain has TRBV6-5 and TRBJ1-4; D is ambiguous. The CDR3 has 14 amino acids. The germline V gene encodes CDR1 MNHEY and CDR2 SVGAGI. Trimming shortened V by 6 bases and J by 0 bases, and 8 bases separated the two germline ends. CDR3 amino acids: CASRQISTNEKLFF. The DNA for the CDR3 is TGTGCCAGCAGGCAGATCTCAACTAATGAAAAACTGTTTTTT.

Regarding this clonotype: This beta chain turned up in a library designed for alpha chains; as an off-target read, its abundance says little. This sequence joins TRBV5-1 and TRBJ2-3; 7 nucleotides match TRBD1. This CDR3 region has 14 residues. With V trimmed by 4 bases and J by 3 bases, 5 bases remained unmatched. Germline-derived CDR1 and CDR2 are SGHRS and YFSETQ. The CDR3 coding sequence is TGCGCCAGCAGCCCCAGACAGGGAACAGATACGCAGTATTTT. Its protein is CASSPRQGTDTQYF.

Regarding this clonotype: The library was designed around alpha chains, so this beta chain is a stray read whose abundance carries little weight. The rearrangement links TRBV5-1 to TRBJ2-5, with D possibly being TRBD1 (5 bases). V was pared by 4 bases and J by 4 bases, with 11 bases between. In germline, CDR1 is SGHRS, CDR2 YFSETQ. The CDR3 spans 13 residues. The CDR3 coding sequence is TGCGCCAGCAGCCATGGGGCCAGAGAGACCCAGTACTTC. It encodes CASSHGARETQYF.

Remarks on this clonotype: As an off-target read in a library built for alpha chains, this beta chain has a frequency of little significance. The DNA of the CDR3 is TGTGCCAGCAGTGCAGTCGACACTGAAGCTTTCTTT. Amino acid sequence: CASSAVDTEAFF. The chain uses TRBV28 and TRBJ1-1; D not resolved. Germline V gene data show CDR1 as MDHEN and CDR2 as SYDVKM. There are 12 residues in the CDR3. V was shortened by 5 bases and J by 3 bases, with 7 bases between the two germline ends.

The table lists this clonotype with a count of one. This beta chain is an unintended read in a library built for alpha chains; its size means little. The rearrangement uses TRBV27 and TRBJ1-5; no clear D gene. Trimming shortened V by 5 bases and J by 5 bases, and 10 bases separated the two germline ends. CDR1 and CDR2 from the germline V gene are MNHEY and SMNVEV (reference sequence). The CDR3 is 13 residues long. CDR3 in DNA: TGTGCCAGCAGTCCCGGGCCAGATCAGCCCCAGCATTTT. Amino acid sequence: CASSPGPDQPQHF.

Note on this clonotype: This beta chain is an unintended read in a library built for alpha chains; its size means little. The chain employs TRBV6-5 and TRBJ2-1, with D unresolved. V gave up 6 bases and J gave up 0 bases, with 6 bases separating them. CDR1 and CDR2 from the germline V gene are MNHEY and SVGAGI. The CDR3 extends over 13 amino acids. Here the CDR3 DNA reads TGTGCCAGCAGCTTGAGCTCCTACAATGAGCAGTTCTTC. The encoded protein is CASSLSSYNEQFF.

As concerns this clonotype: This beta chain is an unintended read in a library built for alpha chains; its size means little. This sequence joins TRBV12-3 or TRBV12-4 and TRBJ2-7; no reliable D call. V gave up 6 bases and J gave up 4 bases, with 7 bases separating them. CDR3 length equals 11 residues. The CDR3: CASSDVYEQYF. CDR3 DNA: TGTGCCAGCAGCGACGTATACGAGCAGTACTTC.

By share, this clonotype counts as large. Because this beta chain is a stray read in a library intended to capture alpha chains, its abundance should not be given much weight. The chain couples TRBV7-2 to TRBJ2-3; TRBD2 is a possible D gene (5 bases). The CDR3 runs to 14 residues. V shed 4 bases and J shed 0 bases, with 8 bases lying between them. Germline values: CDR1 SGHTA, CDR2 FQGNSA. As DNA, the CDR3 is TGTGCCAGCAGCTCGGGGTATAGCACAGATACGCAGTATTTT. It yields the protein CASSSGYSTDTQYF.

Points on this clonotype: This beta chain represents an off-target read in a library built for alpha chains; its size is of limited meaning. The chain has TRBV11-3 and TRBJ2-2; perhaps TRBD1 as D (5 bases). V gave up 4 bases and J gave up 8 bases, with 14 bases separating them. Germline V gene lookup returns CDR1 SGHNT and CDR2 YENEEA. The CDR3 spans 14 residues. The CDR3 loop reads CASSSRGANGELFF. The CDR3 DNA sequence: TGTGCCAGCAGCTCTCGTGGGGCAAATGGGGAGCTGTTTTTT.

This clonotype appeared a single time. This beta chain is a stray read from a library made for alpha chains; its abundance is not meaningful. The chain recombines TRBV18 with TRBJ2-2, with D hard to call. This CDR3 has 12 residues. The V gene lost 2 bases and the J gene lost 7 bases, with 5 bases spanning the gap. Germline V gene sequence: CDR1 KGHSH, CDR2 LQKENI. This chain's CDR3 is CASSPVDGELFF. The CDR3 nucleotides are TGTGCCAGCTCACCAGTTGACGGGGAGCTGTTTTTT.

This clonotype is categorized as hyperexpanded (1% or more). This beta chain was picked up by a library intended for alpha chains and is off target, so its count carries little meaning. The V gene is TRBV7-8, the J gene TRBJ2-5; possible D gene TRBD2, 7 bases. The CDR3 spans 14 residues. The germline gives CDR1 SGHVS, CDR2 FQNEAQ. V lost 3 bases and J 4 bases, leaving 12 bases between the germline ends. Written as DNA, the CDR3 is TGTGCCAGCAGCTTCGGAGGGGGGGGAGAGACCCAGTACTTC. This codes for CASSFGGGGETQYF.

Comments on this clonotype: Because this beta chain is a stray read in a library intended to capture alpha chains, its abundance should not be given much weight. V is TRBV5-1 and J is TRBJ1-2; D gene unclear. V was cut by 0 bases and J by 7 bases, with 10 bases left in between. This CDR3 spans 13 amino acids. CDR1 is SGHRS, CDR2 YFSETQ, per germline. In DNA, the CDR3 is TGCGCCAGCAGCTTGGGGCAGGTTCCTGGCTACACCTTC. This codes for CASSLGQVPGYTF.

Details on this clonotype: In a library made to pick up alpha chains, this beta chain is a stray read with a size that means little. This chain joins TRBV12-3 or TRBV12-4 and TRBJ1-6; D not certain. The length of the CDR3 is 14 residues. Between the trimmed V and J ends, which lost 3 bases and 0 bases, there was a span of 3 bases. CDR3 sequence reads: CASSFSSYNSPLHF. For the CDR3, the DNA is TGTGCCAGCAGTTTCAGCTCCTATAATTCACCCCTCCACTTT.

As regards this clonotype: The library was built for alpha chains, so this beta chain is an off-target read and its size means little. The gene calls are TRBV29-1 and TRBJ2-2; D is undetermined. The ends were cut back, 4 bases at V and 6 bases at J, with 15 bases in the middle. CDR3 size: 14 residues. CDR1 and CDR2 from the germline V gene are SQVTM and ANQGSEA. The CDR3 DNA follows: TGCAGCGTTGTGAAAGGGAATCGCGCCGGGGAGCTGTTTTTT. As protein: CSVVKGNRAGELFF.

Concerning this clonotype: This beta chain slipped into a library made for alpha chains as a stray read, so its size is not meaningful. The chain couples TRBV3-1 to TRBJ2-3, with D tentatively TRBD2 (6 bases). The germline V and J ends were trimmed by 1 base and 8 bases, with 13 bases remaining between them. CDR1 is LGHDT, CDR2 YNNKEL, per germline (reference sequence). The CDR3 has 14 amino acids. DNA of the CDR3: TGTGCCAGCAGCCAAGCCCAGCCGCGGGGTACGCAGTATTTT. As protein: CASSQAQPRGTQYF.

By its share, this clonotype is hyperexpanded (1% or more). In a library made to pick up alpha chains, this beta chain is a stray read with a size that means little. This chain links TRBV10-2 with TRBJ2-7; D gene uncertain. Trimming removed 3 bases at V and 0 bases at J, with 9 bases between. The CDR3 has 14 residues. Looked up from germline, CDR1 is WSHSY and CDR2 is SAAADI. CDR3 coding DNA: TGCGCCAGCAGTGATTACCAGGCCTCCTACGAGCAGTACTTC. Translated: CASSDYQASYEQYF.

This clonotype came up a few times. The library was designed around alpha chains, so this beta chain is a stray read whose abundance carries little weight. The chain couples TRBV20-1 to TRBJ2-3; D not resolved. CDR1 is DFQATT, CDR2 SNEGSKA, per germline (reference sequence). V dropped 2 bases and J dropped 3 bases, with 6 bases sitting between them. CDR3 length: 12 residues. The CDR3 protein is CSARQATDTQYF. In DNA form, the CDR3 reads TGCAGTGCTAGACAGGCAACAGATACGCAGTATTTT.

Note on this clonotype: This beta chain represents an off-target read in a library built for alpha chains; its size is of limited meaning. The chain carries TRBV12-3 or TRBV12-4 and TRBJ2-7, with 7 positions matching TRBD1. V dropped 6 bases and J dropped 5; count of bases not matched to a gene: 7. The CDR3 has 13 amino acids. CDR3 in DNA: TGTGCCAGCAGCCCGCTAGGGGGCGACGAGCAGTACTTC. Protein: CASSPLGGDEQYF.

This clonotype is large in the sample. This beta chain was picked up by a library intended for alpha chains and is off target, so its count carries little meaning. This sequence joins TRBV19 and TRBJ2-5, with a weak D call TRBD1 (5 bases). Germline CDR1 and CDR2: LNHDA and SQIVND (reference sequence). CDR3 length equals 14 residues. Trimming left V 3 bases short and J 1 base short, with 9 bases between. This CDR3 reads CASSIVGVQETQYF. CDR3 coding DNA: TGTGCCAGTAGTATTGTAGGGGTCCAAGAGACCCAGTACTTC.

The sample holds a few counts of this clonotype. Because this beta chain is a stray read in a library intended to capture alpha chains, its abundance should not be given much weight. The chain joins TRBV5-1 to TRBJ1-3, with TRBD1 matching 8 bases. This CDR3 comprises 14 residues. Germline values: CDR1 SGHRS, CDR2 YFSETQ. The ends lost 3 bases at V and 3 bases at J; junction bases unmatched: 2. The CDR3 is CASSSGGIGNTIYF. In DNA form, the CDR3 reads TGCGCCAGCAGCTCAGGGGGCATTGGAAACACCATATATTTT. Filled out from reference TRBV5-1 and TRBJ1-3, the complete variable domain reads KAGVTQTPRYLIKTRGQQVTLSCSPISGHRSVSWYQQTPGQGLQFLFEYFSETQRNKGNFPGRFSGRQFSNSRSEMNVSTLELGDSALYLCASSSGGIGNTIYFGEGSWLTVV.

A remark on this clonotype: Since it is a stray read in a library aimed at alpha chains, this beta chain has a size that is not meaningful. J is TRBJ2-3 and V is TRBV7-2; unclear D gene. The CDR3 extends over 13 amino acids. Trimming cost V 6 bases and J 0 bases, with 7 bases left between them. Germline CDR1 is SGHTA and CDR2 is FQGNSA. The CDR3 is CASSWPSTDTQYF. The CDR3 DNA sequence: TGTGCCAGCAGTTGGCCTAGCACAGATACGCAGTATTTT.

In the case of this clonotype: This beta chain appears as a stray read in a library generated for alpha chains; its size is not informative. The gene calls are TRBV7-9 and TRBJ2-3, with D possibly being TRBD1 or TRBD2 (5 bases each). The CDR3 is made up of 14 amino acids. V was pared by 5 bases and J by 6 bases, with 15 bases between. CDR1 is SEHNR, CDR2 FQNEAQ, per germline (reference sequence). The CDR3 coding sequence is TGTGCCAGCAGCCTCCAAACGGGGCCGGATACGCAGTATTTT. Translating it yields CASSLQTGPDTQYF.

This clonotype is deemed large. This beta chain lies outside the target of a library built for alpha chains; its clone size means little. The chain combines TRBV2 with TRBJ1-5; D is uncertain. V shed 3 bases and J shed 6 bases, with 9 bases lying between them. CDR3 size: 13 residues. Germline CDR1 SNHLY, CDR2 FYNNEI. CDR3 sequence (DNA): TGTGCCAGCAGTGACAATGCTCTTCAGCCCCAGCATTTT. Protein: CASSDNALQPQHF.